A single sample is the source of the 30 T cell receptor beta chains below, sequenced in a study of early stage breast cancer tumors. Libraries were prepared by immunoSEQ multiplex PCR; TCRdb keeps only in-frame clonotypes and omits some of them. The sample yields 40,000 to 60,000 clones, 83% seen once. Sample: blood. Source of these receptors: a person between 50 and 60 years old with breast cancer.

The chain recombines TRBV19 with TRBJ1-5; TRBD1 matches 7 bases. The CDR3 spans 14 residues. The germline gives CDR1 LNHDA, CDR2 SQIVND (reference sequence). Trimming cost V 7 bases and J 4 bases; bases outside gene matches: 7. The CDR3 loop reads CASTNRGRNQPQHF. For the CDR3, the DNA is TGTGCCAGTACCAACAGGGGTAGGAATCAGCCCCAGCATTTT. Full variable domain (missing parts from reference TRBV19 and TRBJ1-5): DGGITQSPKYLFRKEGQNVTLSCEQNLNHDAMYWYRQDPGQGLRLIYYSQIVNDFQKGDIAEGYSVSREKKESFPLTVTSAQKNPTAFYLCASTNRGRNQPQHFGDGTRLSIL.

CDR3 nucleotides: TGTGCCAGCAGTCCCCCGGACAGGGGGAATCAGCCCCAGCATTTT. Encoded protein: CASSPPDRGNQPQHF. V gene TRBV28 combines with J gene TRBJ1-5, with 10 positions matching TRBD1. Germline CDR1 MDHEN, CDR2 SYDVKM. Trimming cost V 5 bases and J 4 bases; bases outside gene matches: 5. There are 15 residues in the CDR3.

The chain carries TRBV4-1 and TRBJ2-4; no firm D call. Germline V gene data show CDR1 as MGHRA and CDR2 as YSYEKL. V lost 0 bases and J lost 0, with 9 bases in between. The CDR3 totals 16 residues. As DNA, the CDR3 is TGCGCCAGCAGCCAAGAGACCGGGTTAGCCAAAAACATTCAGTACTTC. This encodes CASSQETGLAKNIQYF.

This chain links TRBV6-5 with TRBJ2-5; 11 bases are shared with TRBD1. Germline V lookup: CDR1 MNHEY, CDR2 SVGAGI. The CDR3 length is 15 residues. The junction had 8 bases not matched to a gene; V was cut back by 6 bases and J by 5 bases. CDR3 in amino acids: CASRSGQGAGETQYF. The CDR3 bases are TGTGCCAGCAGAAGCGGACAGGGGGCAGGCGAGACCCAGTACTTC.

This chain uses TRBV10-1 with TRBJ1-1; unclear D gene. The germline V gene has CDR1 WNHNN and CDR2 SYGVQD (reference sequence). This CDR3 has 13 amino acids. Trimming removed 3 bases from V and 6 bases from J, with 11 bases in between. CDR3 in amino acids: CASSENLVAEAFF. The CDR3 bases are TGCGCCAGCAGTGAAAACCTCGTGGCTGAAGCTTTCTTT.

The chain combines TRBV19 with TRBJ1-6, with a possible D match to TRBD1 (5 bases). Deletions cut 4 bases from V and 10 bases from J, with 14 bases between. Per the germline V gene, CDR1 is LNHDA and CDR2 is SQIVND (reference sequence). The CDR3 runs 14 residues. CDR3 sequence: CASSTSEGPSPLHF. CDR3 DNA: TGTGCCAGTAGTACCTCTGAGGGGCCCTCACCCCTCCACTTT.

V usage is TRBV5-1 and J usage is TRBJ2-7, with D hard to call. The CDR3 runs 11 residues. Germline loops: CDR1 SGHRS, CDR2 YFSETQ. Deletions cut 0 bases from V and 5 bases from J, with 3 bases between. This CDR3 reads CASSLDNEQYF. CDR3 DNA sequence: TGCGCCAGCAGCTTGGATAACGAGCAGTACTTC.

V is TRBV7-6 and J is TRBJ2-5; 11 positions agree with TRBD2. The CDR3 consists of 14 residues. The V and J ends lost 8 bases and 1 base, in that order; junction bases with no gene match: 3. CDR1 is SGHVS, CDR2 FNYEAQ, per germline. This CDR3 reads CASLAGGPQETQYF. Written as DNA, the CDR3 is TGTGCCAGCCTAGCGGGGGGCCCCCAAGAGACCCAGTACTTC.

The CDR3: CASSPGLLTSGRADEQFF. CDR3 nucleotide sequence: TGCGCCAGCAGCCCGGGACTCTTGACTAGCGGGAGGGCCGATGAGCAGTTCTTC. The V and J genes are TRBV4-3 and TRBJ2-1; 14 bases line up with TRBD2. CDR3 length equals 18 residues. Germline CDR1 LGHNA, CDR2 YSLEER. Trimming removed 4 bases from V and 8 bases from J; junction bases left unmatched: 13.

CDR3: CASSSQGNTEAFF. The CDR3 DNA reads as TGTGCCAGCAGTTCACAGGGGAACACTGAAGCTTTCTTT. V gene TRBV6-5 combines with J gene TRBJ1-1, with a tentative D call TRBD1 (6 bases). The CDR3 consists of 13 residues. Germline assignment: CDR1 MNHEY and CDR2 SVGAGI. The V and J ends lost 4 bases and 1 base respectively, with 7 bases between them.

J is TRBJ2-7 and V is TRBV7-6; 8 nucleotides match TRBD2. This CDR3 is 15 amino acids long. Trimming cost V 5 bases and J 5 bases; bases outside gene matches: 11. The germline CDR1 and CDR2 sequences are SGHVS and FNYEAQ. The CDR3 is CASSPPWDGGDEQYF. CDR3 bases: TGTGCCAGCAGCCCACCGTGGGACGGGGGGGACGAGCAGTACTTC.

The V gene is TRBV10-1, the J gene TRBJ2-2; 13 bases align to TRBD2. V lost 6 bases to trimming and J lost 3 bases; unmatched junction nucleotides: 7. The CDR3 extends over 17 amino acids. Germline CDR1 WNHNN, CDR2 SYGVQD (reference sequence). This CDR3 is CASSGIGLAGDTGELFF. As DNA, the CDR3 is TGCGCCAGCAGCGGAATCGGACTAGCGGGAGACACCGGGGAGCTGTTTTTT.

The CDR3 is CASSPTRQPNNEQFF. The DNA of the CDR3 is TGTGCCAGCAGCCCCACGAGGCAACCCAACAATGAGCAGTTCTTC. The genes are TRBV7-8 and TRBJ2-1, with D hard to call. The CDR3 sequence is 15 residues long. From germline, CDR1 is SGHVS and CDR2 FQNEAQ. V was clipped by 5 bases and J by 5 bases, with 16 bases between them.

As DNA, the CDR3 is TGTGCCTGGAGTGACAGCGAGTACATTCAGTACTTC. It yields the protein CAWSDSEYIQYF. The genes are TRBV30 and TRBJ2-4; D call uncertain. Per germline, CDR1 GTSNPN and CDR2 SVGIG (reference sequence). Deletions cut 1 base from V and 8 bases from J, with 9 bases between. The CDR3 runs 12 residues.

The chain has TRBV5-1 and TRBJ1-4; 11 bases fit TRBD1. Germline V lookup: CDR1 SGHRS, CDR2 YFSETQ. CDR3 length: 17 residues. V was clipped by 2 bases and J by 8 bases; unmatched bases: 11. The CDR3: CASSLGTGGFVREKLFF. As DNA, the CDR3 is TGCGCCAGCAGCTTAGGGACAGGGGGTTTTGTGCGCGAAAAACTGTTTTTT.

The rearrangement uses TRBV6-5 and TRBJ2-7, with D possibly being TRBD1 (6 bases). Per germline, CDR1 MNHEY and CDR2 SVGAGI. This CDR3 contains 16 residues. V was shortened by 0 bases and J by 1 base, with 13 bases between the two germline ends. The CDR3 nucleotides read TGTGCCAGCAGTTACTCGGCACAGGGTTTGTCCTACGAGCAGTACTTC. It is translated as CASSYSAQGLSYEQYF.

The genes are TRBV6-6 and TRBJ1-3, with D unclear. The CDR3 covers 12 residues. Trimming removed 4 bases from V and 4 bases from J, with 5 bases in between. Germline CDR1 and CDR2: MNHNY and SVGAGI (reference sequence). In DNA form, the CDR3 reads TGTGCCAGCAGTTTAATCGGAAACACCATATATTTT. Encoded protein: CASSLIGNTIYF.

The CDR3 DNA is TGTGCCAGCAGCGTAATAGCATCGAGGGACAGTCTACAGTTCTTC. As protein: CASSVIASRDSLQFF. V gene TRBV9 combines with J gene TRBJ2-1, with 7 bases matching TRBD1. V gave up 1 base and J gave up 13 bases; unmatched junction bases: 14. This CDR3 region has 15 residues. Germline V CDR1 and CDR2: SGDLS, YYNGEE.

J is TRBJ2-3 and V is TRBV4-3, with 12 bases matching TRBD2. This CDR3 has 19 amino acids. In germline, CDR1 is LGHNA, CDR2 YSLEER. V was clipped by 3 bases and J by 0 bases; unmatched bases: 10. CDR3 nucleotides: TGCGCCAGCAGCCATGAATGGACTAGCGGGGTCCCTAGCACAGATACGCAGTATTTT. Encoded protein: CASSHEWTSGVPSTDTQYF.

The chain employs TRBV28 and TRBJ2-7; D not certain. This CDR3 region has 12 residues. CDR1 is MDHEN and CDR2 is SYDVKM in the germline V gene. V was cut by 3 bases and J by 3 bases, with 6 bases left in between. This chain's CDR3 is CASSLESYEQYF. The CDR3 DNA reads TGTGCCAGCAGTTTGGAGAGCTACGAGCAGTACTTC.

The chain uses TRBV29-1 and TRBJ1-2, with TRBD1 matching 8 bases. CDR1 is SQVTM, CDR2 ANQGSEA, per germline. Germline trimming cut 6 bases from V and 0 bases from J; bases unmatched to any gene: 6. The CDR3 is 14 amino acids. The CDR3, as DNA: TGCAGCGTCCAGGGGGCGGATACTAACTATGGCTACACCTTC. This codes for CSVQGADTNYGYTF.

The rearrangement joins TRBV13 to TRBJ2-2; D tentatively fits TRBD1 or TRBD2 (5 bases each). This CDR3 region has 15 residues. Trimming took 5 bases from V and 4 from J, leaving 14 bases between them. Germline V gives CDR1 PRHDT, CDR2 FYEKMQ (reference sequence). As DNA, the CDR3 is TGTGCCAGCAGCACCGGGACCGCAGGCACCGGGGAGCTGTTTTTT. Translated, it gives CASSTGTAGTGELFF.

The V gene is TRBV11-3, the J gene TRBJ2-3; 16 positions agree with TRBD2. V lost 5 bases and J lost 6; bases outside the gene matches: 5. Germline CDR1 is SGHNT and CDR2 is YENEEA. CDR3 size: 16 residues. CDR3 DNA: TGTGCCAGCAGCCGCGGGACTAGCGGGGGGGCTGATACGCAGTATTTT. This gives the protein CASSRGTSGGADTQYF.

The gene calls are TRBV7-2 and TRBJ2-5; 10 nucleotides agree with TRBD2. Germline values: CDR1 SGHTA, CDR2 FQGNSA. Unmatched junction bases numbered 8, after V lost 7 bases and J lost 0 bases. The CDR3 runs 16 residues. CDR3 DNA: TGTGCCAGCAATTTCTTAGCGGGAGGTAACCAAGAGACCCAGTACTTC. Translating it yields CASNFLAGGNQETQYF.

The CDR3, as DNA: TGTGCCAGCAGCGGACAGGGTTCCGTGAACACTGAAGCTTTCTTT. It codes for CASSGQGSVNTEAFF. The chain couples TRBV5-8 to TRBJ1-1, with 8 nucleotides matching TRBD1. Per germline, CDR1 SGHTS and CDR2 YDEGEE. The V segment lost 4 bases and the J segment 0 bases; nucleotides outside the gene matches: 5. The CDR3 runs to 15 residues.

This sequence joins TRBV28 and TRBJ2-7; either TRBD1 or TRBD2 may fit D (5 bases each). Germline CDR1 MDHEN, CDR2 SYDVKM. V was cut by 2 bases and J by 3 bases, with 14 bases left in between. The CDR3 contains 15 residues. The CDR3, as DNA: TGTGCCAGCAGTTTAGGGGACGGTCGCCTCTACGAGCAGTACTTC. This gives the protein CASSLGDGRLYEQYF.

The V call is TRBV29-1, the J call TRBJ2-3; D is tentatively TRBD1 or TRBD2 (5 bases each). The CDR3 runs to 19 residues. The germline V gene encodes CDR1 SQVTM and CDR2 ANQGSEA. V shed 5 bases and J shed 0 bases, with 27 bases lying between them. CDR3 loop: CSVHLMMGVGTSSTDTQYF. For the CDR3, the DNA is TGCAGCGTTCACCTAATGATGGGGGTGGGGACCTCTAGCACAGATACGCAGTATTTT.

The CDR3 is CASSQDLPGQRGGNTIYF. CDR3 sequence (DNA): TGCGCCAGCAGCCAAGATCTGCCGGGGCAAAGAGGCGGAAACACCATATATTTT. The J gene is TRBJ1-3, the V gene TRBV4-3, with a possible D match to TRBD1 (5 bases). CDR1 and CDR2 (germline): LGHNA, YSLEER. Trimming took off 0 bases at V and 4 bases at J, with 19 bases between the two ends. The CDR3 covers 18 residues.

In its sample, this clone was seen once. This sequence joins TRBV6-5 and TRBJ1-5; D not certain. Per germline, CDR1 MNHEY and CDR2 SVGAGI. V lost 0 bases, J lost 5 bases, and 11 bases lay in between. This CDR3 contains 15 residues. CDR3 residues: CASSYSRVPHQPQHF. Here the CDR3 DNA reads TGTGCCAGCAGTTACTCGAGGGTCCCCCATCAGCCCCAGCATTTT.

V gene TRBV5-8 combines with J gene TRBJ1-6; no clear D. Germline CDR1 reads SGHTS; CDR2 reads YDEGEE. The V end lost 3 bases, the J end lost 4 bases, and 5 bases lay between the germline ends. This CDR3 is 13 amino acids long. The CDR3 sequence is CASSSDYNSPLHF. As DNA, the CDR3 is TGTGCCAGCAGCTCAGATTATAATTCACCCCTCCACTTT. The full variable domain, rest sourced from reference TRBV5-8 and TRBJ1-6, is EAGVTQSPTHLIKTRGQQATLRCSPISGHTSVYWYQQALGLGLQFLLWYDEGEERNRGNFPPRFSGRQFPNYSSELNVNALELEDSALYLCASSSDYNSPLHFGNGTRLTVT.